The present T cell receptor (beta chain) was sequenced within a study of shared clonotypes between healthy human individuals. CDR3 length equals 15 residues. In germline, CDR1 is MDHEN, CDR2 SYDVKM. The ends lost 4 bases at V and 8 bases at J; junction bases unmatched: 8. Unsorted samples relied on 80 million to 95 million PBMCs, which served as the source of genomic DNA. Concerning this clone: Its target is not known.

Regarding the study as a whole: Collection of samples was limited to blood; tissue repertoires likely differ.

Deep level was the assay's run setting. Ten immunoSEQ deep assay plates served to sequence unsorted PBMC DNA. Using immunoSEQ multiplex PCR, the repertoire was profiled, and TCRdb retains in-frame clones only, with some absent. Here the sample spans 450,000 to 550,000 clones, approximately 79% being singletons. This TCR derives from a woman aged 40 to 50 in good health. Some clones in this sample may be carry-over from other donors' samples. V usage is TRBV28 and J usage is TRBJ2-1; 10 bases are a match to TRBD2. Sequencing used PBMCs. CDR3 amino acids: CASSSTSGLWDEQFF. The CDR3 nucleotides read TGTGCCAGCAGTTCGACTAGCGGGCTCTGGGATGAGCAGTTCTTC.